A selection of T cell receptor beta chains follows, all from one sample in a study of graft-versus-host responses after intestinal transplantation. Clones were read by immunoSEQ multiplex PCR, and TCRdb kept only the in-frame ones, dropping some. The top ten clones hold 7% to 9% of a sample with approximately 16,000 clones, 67% of them seen once. Material: ileum tissue, obtained around 640 days after intestinal transplantation. These receptor sequences come from a human patient who received an intestinal transplant, so some T cells may come from the graft donor. Each CDR3 is given with its conserved first and last residue. The D gene is left open where the match is weak. The size of a clone is reported for some rows only, either as once, few or many, or as a class for expanded clones.

j_call | d_call | cdr3_length | v_call | clone_size | cdr3_aa | cdr3_nt
TRBJ2-7 | TRBD1 | 19 | TRBV4-3 | NA | CASSHRDRRRQIRGDEQYF | TGCGCCAGCAGCCATAGGGACAGGCGACGGCAGATTAGGGGAGACGAGCAGTACTTC
TRBJ1-1 | NA | 13 | TRBV9 | NA | CASSVREGTEAFF | TGTGCCAGCAGCGTACGAGAGGGCACTGAAGCTTTCTTT
TRBJ1-2 | TRBD1 | 11 | TRBV6-5 | few | CASSRGLGYTF | TGTGCCAGCAGTAGGGGGCTTGGCTACACCTTC
TRBJ1-2 | NA | 14 | TRBV27 | NA | CASSLSWDTPGYTF | TGTGCCAGCAGTTTATCGTGGGACACCCCAGGCTACACCTTC
TRBJ1-2 | NA | 14 | TRBV6-5 | NA | CASSYRRGGHGYTF | TGTGCCAGCAGTTATCGGAGGGGCGGGCATGGCTACACCTTC
TRBJ1-1 | NA | 18 | TRBV11-1 | NA | CASRIGRCAGPLNTEAFF | TGTGCCAGCAGGATAGGGAGGTGCGCGGGACCACTGAACACTGAAGCTTTCTTT
TRBJ2-1 | NA | 17 | TRBV5-1 | NA | CASSLTPGAPQFDEQFF | TGCGCCAGCAGCTTAACCCCTGGGGCTCCCCAGTTTGATGAGCAGTTCTTC
TRBJ1-6 | TRBD1 | 14 | TRBV25-1 | NA | CASSGTGDNSPLHF | TGTGCCAGCAGTGGGACAGGGGATAATTCACCCCTCCACTTT
TRBJ1-1 | TRBD1 | 14 | TRBV6-1 | NA | CASTKDRVNTEAFF | TGTGCCAGCACTAAGGACAGGGTTAACACTGAAGCTTTCTTT
TRBJ1-5 | TRBD1 | 14 | TRBV6-6 | NA | CASSIDRANQPQHF | TGTGCCAGCAGTATCGACAGGGCCAATCAGCCCCAGCATTTT
TRBJ1-1 | TRBD1 | 15 | TRBV5-1 | few | CASSISGGGGTEAFF | TGCGCCAGCAGCATTTCAGGGGGAGGCGGCACTGAAGCTTTCTTT
TRBJ1-2 | TRBD1 | 15 | TRBV6-6 | NA | CASSLRQGRDYGYTF | TGTGCCAGCAGTTTACGACAGGGTCGGGACTATGGCTACACCTTC
TRBJ2-3 | TRBD2 | 15 | TRBV7-2 | few | CASSLRSGGTDTQYF | TGTGCCAGCAGCTTACGGAGCGGGGGCACAGATACGCAGTATTTT
TRBJ1-2 | TRBD1 | 13 | TRBV6-5 | NA | CASGRGHDYGYTF | TGTGCCAGCGGCAGGGGGCACGACTATGGCTACACCTTC
TRBJ2-5 | NA | 14 | TRBV11-2 | once | CASSLDSVGETQYF | TGTGCCAGCAGCTTAGATAGCGTAGGAGAGACCCAGTACTTC